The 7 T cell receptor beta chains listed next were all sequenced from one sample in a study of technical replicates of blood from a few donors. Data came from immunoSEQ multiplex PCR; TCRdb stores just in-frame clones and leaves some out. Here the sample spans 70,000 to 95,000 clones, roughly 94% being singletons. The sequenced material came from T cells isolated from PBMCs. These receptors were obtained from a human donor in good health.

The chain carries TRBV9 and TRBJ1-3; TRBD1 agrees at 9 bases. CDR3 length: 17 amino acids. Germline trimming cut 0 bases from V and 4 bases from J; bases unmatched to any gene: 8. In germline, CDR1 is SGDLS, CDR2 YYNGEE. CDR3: CASSVATRTGVGNTIYF. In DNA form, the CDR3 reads TGTGCCAGCAGCGTAGCTACGAGGACAGGGGTCGGAAACACCATATATTTT. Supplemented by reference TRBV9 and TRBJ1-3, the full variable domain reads DSGVTQTPKHLITATGQRVTLRCSPRSGDLSVYWYQQSLDQGLQFLIQYYNGEERAKGNILERFSAQQFPDLHSELNLSSLELGDSALYFCASSVATRTGVGNTIYFGEGSWLTVV.

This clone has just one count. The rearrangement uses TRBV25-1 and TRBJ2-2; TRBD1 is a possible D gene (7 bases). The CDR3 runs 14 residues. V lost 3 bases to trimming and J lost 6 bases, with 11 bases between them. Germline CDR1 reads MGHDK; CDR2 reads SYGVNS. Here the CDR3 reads CASSDRGAAGELFF. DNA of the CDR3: TGTGCCAGCAGTGACAGGGGGGCCGCCGGGGAGCTGTTTTTT.

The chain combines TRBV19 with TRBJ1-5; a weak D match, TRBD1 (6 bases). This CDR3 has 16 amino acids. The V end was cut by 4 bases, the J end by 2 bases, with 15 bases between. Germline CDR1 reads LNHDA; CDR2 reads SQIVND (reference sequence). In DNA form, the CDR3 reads TGTGCCAGTAGTAAGGCGGGGGCAATGGGCAATCAGCCCCAGCATTTT. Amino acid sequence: CASSKAGAMGNQPQHF.

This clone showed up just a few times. CDR3 in amino acids: CASRTRGRGPEQYF. CDR3 nucleotides: TGTGCCAGCAGAACCAGGGGGCGCGGTCCCGAGCAGTACTTC. The J gene is TRBJ2-7, the V gene TRBV28; 8 nucleotides align to TRBD1. The CDR3 contains 14 residues. CDR1 is MDHEN and CDR2 is SYDVKM in the germline V gene. V lost 6 bases, J lost 6 bases, and 10 bases stayed unmatched.

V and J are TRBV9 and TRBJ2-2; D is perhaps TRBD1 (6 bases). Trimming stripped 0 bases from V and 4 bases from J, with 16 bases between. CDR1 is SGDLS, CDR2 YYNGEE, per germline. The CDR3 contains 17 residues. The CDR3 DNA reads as TGTGCCAGCAGCGTAGACAACAGGGCCTTAACCACCGGGGAGCTGTTTTTT. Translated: CASSVDNRALTTGELFF.

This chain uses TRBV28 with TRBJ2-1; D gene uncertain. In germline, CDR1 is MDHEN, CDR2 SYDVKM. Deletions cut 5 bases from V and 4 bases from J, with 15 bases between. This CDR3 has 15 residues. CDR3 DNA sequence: TGTGCCAGCAGTCCGGCGCCAGGCCTGTACAATGAGCAGTTCTTC. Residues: CASSPAPGLYNEQFF.

The CDR3 nucleotides read TGTGCCAGCAGTTTATTCGCACCGGGACTAGCGGCCTACGAGCAGTACTTC. Protein: CASSLFAPGLAAYEQYF. The rearrangement joins TRBV27 to TRBJ2-7, with TRBD2 identical over 11 bases. There are 17 residues in the CDR3. The ends lost 1 base at V and 2 bases at J; junction bases unmatched: 7. Germline CDR1 MNHEY, CDR2 SMNVEV (reference sequence).